This TCR beta chain was identified during a study of T cell clones after liver transplantation. Study in general: Standard immunosuppression, with no induction, continued until 12-24 months after transplant. Timepoints were pre-transplant, pre-withdrawal, and after withdrawal was completed or failed. Overall study findings and caveats: Small, mixed patient groups and varying post-transplant times limit these conclusions.

The method was immunoSEQ multiplex PCR; TCRdb's version includes in-frame clones alone and lacks a portion of them. The sample shows about 120,000 clones, 90% of them seen only once. This clone was seen only once. Its target is unknown. The CDR3 runs 12 residues. Germline CDR1 MDHEN, CDR2 SYDVKM. The V and J ends lost 4 bases and 10 bases respectively, with 13 bases between them. The sequence was obtained from a human patient who received a liver transplant. The T cells may come from the graft donor. The material sequenced was CD4+ T cells from blood, taken 12 months after liver transplant. The chain has TRBV28 and TRBJ1-1; D is unresolved. DNA of the CDR3: TGTGCCAGCAGTTCCTCTTCCATTTTAGCTTTCTTT. It yields the protein CASSSSSILAFF.